These 25 T cell receptor beta chains share one sample of origin, sequenced in a study of blood T cell repertoires in COVID-19. Profiling relied on immunoSEQ multiplex PCR, and the TCRdb table lists in-frame clones only, not all of them. The sample has over 150,000 clones, about four fifths seen once. What was sequenced was PBMCs or T cells enriched from blood (not recorded which). All receptors derive from a woman aged 25-40 years who had recovered from COVID-19.

V is TRBV4-1 and J is TRBJ1-4, with unresolved D. V lost 4 bases to trimming and J lost 0 bases, with 9 bases between them. The CDR3 length is 15 residues. CDR1 is MGHRA and CDR2 is YSYEKL in the germline V gene. CDR3 amino acids: CASSPSDSTNEKLFF. The DNA for the CDR3 is TGCGCCAGCAGCCCAAGTGACTCAACTAATGAAAAACTGTTTTTT.

J is TRBJ1-4 and V is TRBV6-1; D is unresolved. This CDR3 region has 13 residues. CDR1 is MNHNS and CDR2 is SASEGT in the germline V gene. V lost 3 bases and J 5 bases, leaving 7 bases between the germline ends. CDR3 protein: CASSDRMNEKLFF. CDR3 DNA sequence: TGTGCCAGCAGTGACAGGATGAATGAAAAACTGTTTTTT.

The chain uses TRBV5-6 and TRBJ1-3, with no clear D. Trimming took 4 bases from V and 0 from J, leaving 8 bases between them. Per the germline V gene, CDR1 is SGHDT and CDR2 is YYEEEE. This CDR3 comprises 14 residues. The CDR3 DNA sequence: TGTGCCAGCAGCCGGGAGGGCTCTGGAAACACCATATATTTT. It translates to CASSREGSGNTIYF.

The chain recombines TRBV11-2 with TRBJ1-4; no definite D call. The CDR3 loop spans 16 amino acids. Per the germline V gene, CDR1 is SGHAT and CDR2 is FQNNGV. Trimming stripped 4 bases from V and 0 bases from J, with 12 bases between. CDR3 sequence: CASSSTGFTTNEKLFF. DNA of the CDR3: TGTGCCAGCAGCTCGACTGGATTCACAACTAATGAAAAACTGTTTTTT.

This chain connects TRBV18 to TRBJ2-7; 8 bases are shared with TRBD1. Germline V gene data show CDR1 as KGHSH and CDR2 as LQKENI. This CDR3 contains 13 residues. The junction had 10 bases not matched to a gene; V was cut back by 3 bases and J by 12 bases. As DNA, the CDR3 is TGTGCCAGCTCACCCTCCGGACAGGGCCCTTTGTACGTC. Encoded protein: CASSPSGQGPLYV.

The chain has TRBV11-2 and TRBJ2-3; 7 nucleotides agree with TRBD2. Trimming removed 1 base from V and 4 bases from J; junction bases left unmatched: 5. Germline V CDR1 and CDR2: SGHAT, FQNNGV. The CDR3 loop spans 15 amino acids. Here the CDR3 DNA reads TGTGCCAGCAGCTTAGCCCGCGGGGGAGCAGATACGCAGTATTTT. Translated: CASSLARGGADTQYF.

The chain combines TRBV6-5 with TRBJ1-1; D might be TRBD1 (6 bases). The germline V and J ends were trimmed by 4 bases and 2 bases, with 8 bases remaining between them. CDR3 length equals 13 residues. Germline loops: CDR1 MNHEY, CDR2 SVGAGI. In DNA form, the CDR3 reads TGTGCCAGCAGTTCGGACAGAAACACTGAAGCTTTCTTT. Amino acids: CASSSDRNTEAFF.

The chain has TRBV5-6 and TRBJ2-2; 9 positions agree with TRBD1. Per the germline V gene, CDR1 is SGHDT and CDR2 is YYEEEE. V was clipped by 1 base and J by 5 bases; unmatched bases: 3. CDR3 length: 15 amino acids. The CDR3 region is CASSLWTGVTGELFF. In DNA form, the CDR3 reads TGTGCCAGCAGCTTGTGGACAGGGGTAACCGGGGAGCTGTTTTTT. The variable domain in full, completed from reference TRBV5-6 and TRBJ2-2, reads DAGVTQSPTHLIKTRGQQVTLRCSPKSGHDTVSWYQQALGQGPQFIFQYYEEEERQRGNFPDRFSGHQFPNYSSELNVNALLLGDSALYLCASSLWTGVTGELFFGEGSRLTVL.

The chain uses TRBV2 and TRBJ1-6; D remains ambiguous. Trimming shortened V by 4 bases and J by 7 bases, and 8 bases separated the two germline ends. The length of the CDR3 is 13 residues. Germline CDR1 and CDR2: SNHLY and FYNNEI. The CDR3 reads CASSVGSNSPLHF. In DNA form, the CDR3 reads TGTGCCAGCAGTGTCGGGTCGAATTCACCCCTCCACTTT. Full variable domain (rest looked up from reference TRBV2 and TRBJ1-6): EPEVTQTPSHQVTQMGQEVILRCVPISNHLYFYWYRQILGQKVEFLVSFYNNEISEKSEIFDDQFSVERPDGSNFTLKIRSTKLEDSAMYFCASSVGSNSPLHFGNGTRLTVT.

V is TRBV5-8 and J is TRBJ1-2, with D possibly TRBD1 on 6 matching bases. This CDR3 has 15 residues. Trimming took 0 bases from V and 8 from J, leaving 17 bases between them. Germline lookup yields CDR1 SGHTS and CDR2 YDEGEE. CDR3 protein: CASSLAPIFGGGYTF. The CDR3 region has the DNA TGTGCCAGCAGCTTGGCCCCGATATTTGGGGGCGGCTACACCTTC.

The chain is built from TRBV5-6 and TRBJ1-1; the D is unclear. The CDR3 spans 14 residues. Germline values: CDR1 SGHDT, CDR2 YYEEEE. Trimming left V 0 bases short and J 4 bases short, with 10 bases between. The CDR3 sequence: CASSLVRVTTEAFF. The CDR3 nucleotides are TGTGCCAGCAGCTTGGTGAGGGTCACCACTGAAGCTTTCTTT. The complete variable domain, with remaining parts taken from reference TRBV5-6 and TRBJ1-1, reads DAGVTQSPTHLIKTRGQQVTLRCSPKSGHDTVSWYQQALGQGPQFIFQYYEEEERQRGNFPDRFSGHQFPNYSSELNVNALLLGDSALYLCASSLVRVTTEAFFGQGTRLTVV.

This clone came up once. The chain is built from TRBV24-1 and TRBJ1-4; D is uncertain. In germline, CDR1 is KGHDR, CDR2 SFDVKD. Trimming removed 4 bases at V and 8 bases at J, with 16 bases between. CDR3 length: 15 residues. The CDR3 coding sequence is TGTGCCACCAGTGACCCCAGCGGAGGCGAAGAAAAACTGTTTTTT. This encodes CATSDPSGGEEKLFF.

The chain recombines TRBV2 with TRBJ2-3, with 16 bases lining up with TRBD2. The CDR3 loop spans 18 amino acids. V shed 6 bases and J 5 bases; nucleotides not matched to a gene: 11. Germline CDR1 and CDR2: SNHLY and FYNNEI. The CDR3 bases are TGTGCCAGCAGCACGGGACTAGCGGGGGGGCCGGGGTTAGATACGCAGTATTTT. Protein product: CASSTGLAGGPGLDTQYF. Drawing the rest from reference TRBV2 and TRBJ2-3, the complete variable domain is EPEVTQTPSHQVTQMGQEVILRCVPISNHLYFYWYRQILGQKVEFLVSFYNNEISEKSEIFDDQFSVERPDGSNFTLKIRSTKLEDSAMYFCASSTGLAGGPGLDTQYFGPGTRLTVL.

The chain employs TRBV30 and TRBJ2-7; 13 bases are shared with TRBD2. V dropped 1 base and J dropped 3; count of bases not matched to a gene: 6. Germline V lookup: CDR1 GTSNPN, CDR2 SVGIG (reference sequence). The CDR3 is made up of 16 amino acids. CDR3 sequence reads: CAWSGLAGGYRYEQYF. The CDR3 DNA follows: TGTGCCTGGAGTGGACTAGCGGGAGGTTACCGCTACGAGCAGTACTTC.

This clone was observed once. The chain links TRBV28 to TRBJ2-5; 13 positions agree with TRBD2. Germline trimming cut 4 bases from V and 0 bases from J; bases unmatched to any gene: 14. This CDR3 region has 20 residues. Germline loops: CDR1 MDHEN, CDR2 SYDVKM. The CDR3: CASSSPLETSGRVYQETQYF. In DNA, the CDR3 is TGTGCCAGCAGTTCACCGTTGGAAACTAGCGGGAGGGTGTACCAAGAGACCCAGTACTTC.

The genes are TRBV6-2 or TRBV6-3 and TRBJ2-3, with 13 bases identical to TRBD2. V was pared by 5 bases and J by 5 bases, with 7 bases of the junction left unmatched. CDR3 length: 16 amino acids. Germline V gives CDR1 MNHEY, CDR2 SVGEGT. The DNA for the CDR3 is TGTGCCAGCAGTCAGGGACTAGCGGGACGAGGAGATACGCAGTATTTT. Its translation: CASSQGLAGRGDTQYF.

The chain employs TRBV28 and TRBJ2-5; TRBD2 agrees at 7 bases. The length of the CDR3 is 14 residues. The J segment lost 4 bases and the V segment lost 6 bases, leaving 8 bases of the junction unmatched. Germline lookup yields CDR1 MDHEN and CDR2 SYDVKM. In DNA form, the CDR3 reads TGTGCCAGCAGGCCCCAAAGCGGGGTAGAGACCCAGTACTTC. It codes for CASRPQSGVETQYF. Full variable domain (missing parts from reference TRBV28 and TRBJ2-5): DVKVTQSSRYLVKRTGEKVFLECVQDMDHENMFWYRQDPGLGLRLIYFSYDVKMKEKGDIPEGYSVSREKKERFSLILESASTNQTSMYLCASRPQSGVETQYFGPGTRLLVL.

The chain is built from TRBV28 and TRBJ2-7; D might be TRBD2 (6 bases). Trimming took off 5 bases at V and 2 bases at J, with 16 bases between the two ends. Germline assignment: CDR1 MDHEN and CDR2 SYDVKM. There are 15 residues in the CDR3. The chain's CDR3 is CASSITGGTPYEQYF. CDR3 nucleotide sequence: TGTGCCAGCAGTATCACCGGCGGGACCCCCTACGAGCAGTACTTC.

This chain uses TRBV5-1 with TRBJ1-1; D possibly corresponds to TRBD1 (5 bases). Germline V CDR1 and CDR2: SGHRS, YFSETQ. Between the trimmed V and J ends, which lost 4 bases and 0 bases, there was a span of 10 bases. The CDR3 runs to 14 residues. CDR3 amino acids: CASSGTSLNTEAFF. CDR3 nucleotides: TGCGCCAGCAGCGGGACTTCCCTGAACACTGAAGCTTTCTTT.

The chain is built from TRBV5-5 and TRBJ1-5; 8 bases align to TRBD1. V was pared by 0 bases and J by 11 bases, with 16 bases of the junction left unmatched. The CDR3 loop spans 17 amino acids. CDR1 is SGHKS, CDR2 YYEKEE, per germline (reference sequence). CDR3 sequence reads: CASSLEPTTTGVRAQHF. The CDR3 DNA reads TGTGCCAGCAGCTTGGAACCAACAACGACAGGGGTTAGGGCCCAGCATTTT.

The chain joins TRBV9 to TRBJ2-2, with TRBD1 matching over 7 bases. Germline CDR1 is SGDLS and CDR2 is YYNGEE. V lost 4 bases and J lost 2; bases outside the gene matches: 5. The CDR3 totals 15 residues. CDR3 sequence reads: CASSTGTVNTGELFF. CDR3 DNA sequence: TGTGCCAGCAGCACCGGGACAGTAAACACCGGGGAGCTGTTTTTT.

This chain connects TRBV5-5 to TRBJ1-1; 7 bases are a match to TRBD1. Germline values: CDR1 SGHKS, CDR2 YYEKEE (reference sequence). Germline trimming cut 4 bases from V and 6 bases from J; bases unmatched to any gene: 12. The length of the CDR3 is 15 residues. The CDR3 DNA sequence: TGTGCCAGCAGCCCCAGACAGGGATACGGCGCTGAAGCTTTCTTT. As protein: CASSPRQGYGAEAFF.

The chain couples TRBV5-1 to TRBJ1-5; 8 bases map to TRBD1. This CDR3 comprises 15 residues. The germline V gene encodes CDR1 SGHRS and CDR2 YFSETQ. V lost 0 bases to trimming and J lost 6 bases; unmatched junction nucleotides: 5. This CDR3 is CASSLEAGGGQPQHF. The CDR3 coding sequence is TGCGCCAGCAGCTTGGAGGCAGGGGGCGGTCAGCCCCAGCATTTT.

Only one count was recorded for this clone. An end of the junction differs from the germline gene, which may be a read error. The chain recombines TRBV7-7 with TRBJ2-3, with D possibly matching TRBD2 (6 bases). This CDR3 comprises 14 residues. CDR1 SSHAT and CDR2 FNYEAQ come from the germline V gene (reference sequence). CDR3 nucleotide sequence: TGTGCTAGCAGCTCAACCCTAGCGCCAGATACGCAGTATTTT. As protein: CASSSTLAPDTQYF.

This sequence joins TRBV29-1 and TRBJ1-2, with a weak D call TRBD1 (6 bases). From germline, CDR1 is SQVTM and CDR2 ANQGSEA. Trimming removed 6 bases at V and 2 bases at J, with 13 bases between. The CDR3 runs 13 residues. The CDR3 DNA follows: TGCAGCGTGGTCCTGGGACACAACTATGGCTACACCTTC. Its translation: CSVVLGHNYGYTF.